This TCR beta chain comes out of a study of radiation and T cells in renal cell carcinoma. As regards this clone: Its antigen is unidentified.

Germline CDR1 and CDR2: SGHVT and SQSDAQ. The CDR3 loop spans 14 amino acids. V lost 2 bases and J lost 6, with 11 bases in between. Study-wide results and caveats: Top tumor clonotypes rose in blood 2 weeks post-radiation, then contracted. Baseline intratumoral clonotype presence is unknown without pretreatment biopsies.

Here immunoSEQ multiplex PCR was the method, and the copy in TCRdb shows in-frame clones only, minus some. The sample has some 100,000 clones, 82% seen once. As to time point: baseline pretreatment blood. The treatment was: 15 Gy SBRT to primary tumor, nephrectomy 4 weeks later. After SBRT, blood was collected at 2 and 4 weeks, plus baseline. The tumor was a clear cell renal cell carcinoma. V usage is TRBV7-4 and J usage is TRBJ1-5; D is uncertain. The TCR comes from a man in his sixties with renal cell carcinoma. This specimen consisted of blood, obtained from a patient whose treatment included radiotherapy and nephrectomy. The CDR3 nucleotides are TGTGCCAGCAGCTTACCGAGGGTCCCTCAGCCCCAGCATTTT. Residues: CASSLPRVPQPQHF.